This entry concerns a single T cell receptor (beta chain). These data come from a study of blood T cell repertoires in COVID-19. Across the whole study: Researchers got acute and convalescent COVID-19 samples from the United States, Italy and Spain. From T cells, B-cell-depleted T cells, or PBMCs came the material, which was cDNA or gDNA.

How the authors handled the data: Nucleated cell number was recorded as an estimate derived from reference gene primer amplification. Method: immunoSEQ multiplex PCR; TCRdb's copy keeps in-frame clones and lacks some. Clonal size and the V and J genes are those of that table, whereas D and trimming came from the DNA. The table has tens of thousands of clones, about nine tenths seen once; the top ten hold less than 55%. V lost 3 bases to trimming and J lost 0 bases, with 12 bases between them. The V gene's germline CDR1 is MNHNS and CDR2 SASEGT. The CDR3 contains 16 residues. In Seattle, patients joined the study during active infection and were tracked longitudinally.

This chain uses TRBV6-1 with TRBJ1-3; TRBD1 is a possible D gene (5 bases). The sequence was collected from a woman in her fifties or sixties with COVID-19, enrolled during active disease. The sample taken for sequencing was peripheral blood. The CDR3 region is CASSDQTVRSGNTIYF. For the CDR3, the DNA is TGTGCCAGCAGTGACCAGACAGTTCGCTCTGGAAACACCATATATTTT.